This T cell receptor (beta chain) emerged from a study of blood T cells in healthy people across ages. Comments on this clonotype: No antigen is known for it.

Primed by a sample-barcoded 5' primer and a J-beta primer mix, a second PCR proceeded for roughly 7 to 11 cycles. A template-switch adaptor containing 12 random nucleotides labeled each cDNA molecule. Via MiXCR, TCRdb re-called the 5' RACE reads, giving one row per CDR3 protein. Among around 700,000 distinct CDR3 sequences listed, 20% to 25% were seen once. Findings and limits, study-wide: Possibly, changes in expanded clonotypes were confounded because donor CMV status was unknown. Diversity of TCR beta per million T cells declined in a roughly linear way with age.

Germline V gene lookup returns CDR1 MNHNS and CDR2 SASEGT. The CDR3 has 15 residues. Each sample yielded at least 7 million isolated PBMCs. The data were also submitted as part of a second study, on T cells of mothers and their children.

The chain uses TRBV6-1 and TRBJ2-5; possible D gene TRBD2, 7 bases. TRBJ2-1 matches the DNA end more closely, so the J call is doubtful. Sequencing used blood. This sequence originates from a boy younger than 18 in good health. CDR3 DNA: TGTGCCAGCAGTGAACTCGGGGGGCCGGGCAATGAGCAGTTCTTC. Translation gives CASSELGGPGNEQFF.